This is a list of T cell receptor beta chains from one sample in a study of chemoradiotherapy in HPV16-positive cancers. Assay: immunoSEQ multiplex PCR; the TCRdb copy retains only in-frame clones and omits some. The sample yields roughly 11,000 clones, about 77% seen once. Sample acquisition took place from a patient who underwent chemoradiotherapy. These receptors originate from a human donor with HPV-associated anogenital cancer. Each CDR3 is given without its conserved first and last residue. The order of the fields is J gene, D gene, V gene, CDR3 protein. The D gene is left open where the match is weak.

j_call: TRBJ1-2
d_call: TRBD1
v_call: TRBV14
cdr3_aa: ASGQRDSVYGYT

j_call: TRBJ2-1
d_call: NA
v_call: TRBV6-1
cdr3_aa: ASSEAILVGTPSLGQF

j_call: TRBJ1-3
d_call: NA
v_call: TRBV5-4
cdr3_aa: ASSFRGNGNTIY

j_call: TRBJ1-2
d_call: NA
v_call: TRBV6-1
cdr3_aa: ASSEARDAVYGYT

j_call: TRBJ1-5
d_call: NA
v_call: TRBV6-6
cdr3_aa: ASTYSLGGNQPQH

j_call: TRBJ2-3
d_call: TRBD2
v_call: TRBV4-2
cdr3_aa: ASSQERSAGGRTDTQY

j_call: TRBJ1-1
d_call: NA
v_call: TRBV10-3
cdr3_aa: AISEKGGDTEAF

j_call: TRBJ2-1
d_call: TRBD1
v_call: TRBV7-3
cdr3_aa: ASSYTGQGEQF

j_call: TRBJ2-1
d_call: NA
v_call: TRBV10-3
cdr3_aa: AISARDSQNNEQF

j_call: TRBJ1-4
d_call: NA
v_call: TRBV4-3
cdr3_aa: ASSLDLNFLVTNEKLF

j_call: TRBJ2-3
d_call: TRBD2
v_call: TRBV7-6
cdr3_aa: ASSLQRGATDTQY

j_call: TRBJ2-7
d_call: TRBD1
v_call: TRBV18
cdr3_aa: ASSPGTGRGAYEQY

j_call: TRBJ1-2
d_call: NA
v_call: TRBV20-1
cdr3_aa: SAARDYGYT

j_call: TRBJ1-6
d_call: NA
v_call: TRBV4-1
cdr3_aa: ASSQRGQLGLSSYNSPLH

j_call: TRBJ2-7
d_call: TRBD1
v_call: TRBV19
cdr3_aa: ATGTGGYEQY

j_call: TRBJ1-5
d_call: NA
v_call: TRBV21-1
cdr3_aa: ASPLPGGDRDGDQPQH

j_call: TRBJ1-1
d_call: NA
v_call: TRBV5-4
cdr3_aa: ASSGLNTEAF

j_call: TRBJ2-6
d_call: NA
v_call: TRBV5-4
cdr3_aa: ASSLDGTWANVLT

j_call: TRBJ2-5
d_call: NA
v_call: TRBV7-8
cdr3_aa: ASLRSGETQY

j_call: TRBJ1-1
d_call: TRBD1
v_call: TRBV7-3
cdr3_aa: ASSLRAVTGGRLTEAF

j_call: TRBJ1-2
d_call: NA
v_call: TRBV11-2
cdr3_aa: ASSPGGRGYGYT

j_call: TRBJ1-1
d_call: NA
v_call: TRBV7-2
cdr3_aa: ASSLDPGTDEAF

j_call: TRBJ1-1
d_call: NA
v_call: TRBV6-5
cdr3_aa: ASSYSTGKAEAF

j_call: TRBJ2-1
d_call: NA
v_call: TRBV9
cdr3_aa: ASSVSEGPYNEQF

j_call: TRBJ1-1
d_call: NA
v_call: TRBV18
cdr3_aa: ASSQNGFSTEAF

j_call: TRBJ1-1
d_call: NA
v_call: TRBV6-5
cdr3_aa: ASTSPGRGNTEAF

j_call: TRBJ2-1
d_call: TRBD2
v_call: TRBV5-1
cdr3_aa: ASSPPGLVPEQF

j_call: TRBJ1-2
d_call: NA
v_call: TRBV6-5
cdr3_aa: ASREQVPGAYGYT